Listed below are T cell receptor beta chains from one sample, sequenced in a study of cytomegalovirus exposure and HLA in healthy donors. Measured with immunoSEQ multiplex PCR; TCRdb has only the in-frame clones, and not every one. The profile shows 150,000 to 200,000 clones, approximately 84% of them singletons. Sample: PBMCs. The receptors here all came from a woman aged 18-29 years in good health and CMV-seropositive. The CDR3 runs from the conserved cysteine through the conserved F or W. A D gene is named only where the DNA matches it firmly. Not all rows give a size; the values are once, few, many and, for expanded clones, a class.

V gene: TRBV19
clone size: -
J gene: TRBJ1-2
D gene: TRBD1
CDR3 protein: CASRTGTGVGYTF
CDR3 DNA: TGTGCCAGTAGAACCGGGACAGGGGTTGGCTACACCTTC

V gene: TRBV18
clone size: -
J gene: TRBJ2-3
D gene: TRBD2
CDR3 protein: CASSPGAGARTDTQYF
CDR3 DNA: TGTGCCAGCTCACCGGGAGCGGGGGCCCGCACAGATACGCAGTATTTT

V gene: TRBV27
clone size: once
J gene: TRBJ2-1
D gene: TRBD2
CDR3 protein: CASSLSLAGFYNEQFF
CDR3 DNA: TGTGCCAGCAGTTTATCTCTAGCGGGGTTTTACAATGAGCAGTTCTTC

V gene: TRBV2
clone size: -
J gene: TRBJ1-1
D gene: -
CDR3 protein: CASSVLAEAFF
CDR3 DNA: TGTGCCAGCAGTGTACTCGCCGAAGCTTTCTTT

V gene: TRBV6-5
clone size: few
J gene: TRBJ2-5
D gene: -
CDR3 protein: CASSFRGQETQYF
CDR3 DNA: TGTGCCAGCAGTTTTAGGGGGCAAGAGACCCAGTACTTC

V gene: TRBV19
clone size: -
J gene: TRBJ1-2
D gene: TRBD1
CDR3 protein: CASTHIWGQPPGYTF
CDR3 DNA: TGTGCCAGTACTCACATCTGGGGACAGCCCCCTGGCTACACCTTC

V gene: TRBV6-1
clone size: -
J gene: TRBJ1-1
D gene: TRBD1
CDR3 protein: CASSPTGGGTEAFF
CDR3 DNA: TGTGCCAGCAGTCCGACAGGGGGGGGTACTGAAGCTTTCTTT

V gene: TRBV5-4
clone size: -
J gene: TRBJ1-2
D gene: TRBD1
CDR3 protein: CASSLGIGQGVYGYTF
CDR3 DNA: TGTGCCAGCAGCTTGGGGATCGGACAGGGGGTTTATGGCTACACCTTC

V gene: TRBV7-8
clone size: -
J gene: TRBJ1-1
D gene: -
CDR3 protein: CASTQQTMNTEAFF
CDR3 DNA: TGTGCCAGCACCCAACAGACAATGAACACTGAAGCTTTCTTT

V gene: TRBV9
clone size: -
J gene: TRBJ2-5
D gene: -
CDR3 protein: CASSVSGVGETQYF
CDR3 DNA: TGTGCCAGCAGCGTATCCGGGGTCGGAGAGACCCAGTACTTC

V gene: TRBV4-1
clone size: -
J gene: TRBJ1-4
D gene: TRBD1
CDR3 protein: CASRDRGGTNEKLFF
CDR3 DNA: TGCGCCAGCAGAGACAGGGGGGGAACTAATGAAAAACTGTTTTTT

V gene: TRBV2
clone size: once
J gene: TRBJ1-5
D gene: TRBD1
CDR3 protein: CASRQGRDQPQHF
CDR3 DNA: TGTGCCAGCAGACAGGGGCGGGATCAGCCCCAGCATTTT

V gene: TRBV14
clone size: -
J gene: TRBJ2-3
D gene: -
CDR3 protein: CASSYYLSGDTQYF
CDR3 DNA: TGTGCCAGCAGCTATTACTTATCGGGAGATACGCAGTATTTT

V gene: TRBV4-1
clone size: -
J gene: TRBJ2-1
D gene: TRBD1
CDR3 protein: CASSHARQGGNNEQFF
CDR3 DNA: TGCGCCAGCAGCCACGCCCGACAGGGTGGAAACAATGAGCAGTTCTTC

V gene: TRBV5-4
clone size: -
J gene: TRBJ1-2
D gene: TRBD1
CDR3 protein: CASRQTGGLANYGYTF
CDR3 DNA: TGTGCCAGCAGACAGACAGGGGGCTTAGCTAACTATGGCTACACCTTC

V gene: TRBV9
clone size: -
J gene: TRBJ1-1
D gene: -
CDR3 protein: CASSVEWPEAFF
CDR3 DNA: TGTGCCAGCAGCGTAGAGTGGCCCGAAGCTTTCTTT

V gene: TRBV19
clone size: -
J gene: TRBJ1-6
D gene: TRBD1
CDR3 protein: CASSFPRDRYNSPLHF
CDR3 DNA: TGTGCCAGTAGTTTTCCCCGGGACAGGTATAATTCACCCCTCCACTTT

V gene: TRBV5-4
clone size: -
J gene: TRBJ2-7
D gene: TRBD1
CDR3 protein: CASSSGTGISEQYF
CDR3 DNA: TGTGCCAGCAGCTCCGGGACAGGTATCTCCGAGCAGTACTTC

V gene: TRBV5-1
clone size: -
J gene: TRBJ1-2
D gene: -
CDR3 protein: CASSSDRYLGYTF
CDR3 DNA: TGCGCCAGCAGCTCCGACAGGTACCTCGGCTACACCTTC

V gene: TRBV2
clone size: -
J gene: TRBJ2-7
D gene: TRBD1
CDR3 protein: CASSDRGPIYEQYF
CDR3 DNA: TGTGCCAGCAGTGACAGGGGGCCGATCTACGAGCAGTACTTC

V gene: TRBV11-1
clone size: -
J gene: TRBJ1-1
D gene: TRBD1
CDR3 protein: CASSFGDRVLFF
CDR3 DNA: TGTGCCAGCAGCTTTGGGGACAGGGTGCTTTTCTTT

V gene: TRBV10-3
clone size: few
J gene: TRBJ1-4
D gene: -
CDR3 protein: CAITGKKDEKLFF
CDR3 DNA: TGTGCCATCACCGGGAAGAAGGATGAAAAACTGTTTTTT

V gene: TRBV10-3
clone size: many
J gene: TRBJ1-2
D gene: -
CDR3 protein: CAISDMARGYTF
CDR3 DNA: TGTGCCATCAGTGATATGGCCCGCGGCTACACCTTC

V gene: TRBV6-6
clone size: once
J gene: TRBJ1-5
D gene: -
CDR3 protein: CASRGESEHQPQHF
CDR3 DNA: TGTGCCAGCAGAGGAGAAAGCGAACATCAGCCCCAGCATTTT

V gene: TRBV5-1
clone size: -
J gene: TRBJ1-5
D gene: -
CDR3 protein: CASSLGGSNQPQHF
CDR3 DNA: TGCGCCAGCAGCTTAGGGGGAAGCAATCAGCCCCAGCATTTT

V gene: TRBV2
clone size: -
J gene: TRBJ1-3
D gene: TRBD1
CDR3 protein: CAIRTGERNTIYF
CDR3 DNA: TGTGCCATCAGGACAGGGGAACGAAACACCATATATTTT

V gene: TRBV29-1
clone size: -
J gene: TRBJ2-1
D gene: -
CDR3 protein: CSVADRHNEQFF
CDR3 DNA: TGCAGCGTTGCTGACAGACACAATGAGCAGTTCTTC

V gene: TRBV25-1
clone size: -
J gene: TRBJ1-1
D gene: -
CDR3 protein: CASSEGGLNTEAFF
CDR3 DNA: TGTGCCAGCAGTGAAGGGGGCCTGAACACTGAAGCTTTCTTT

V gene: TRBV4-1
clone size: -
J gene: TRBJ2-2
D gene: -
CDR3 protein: CASSLGQSYTGELFF
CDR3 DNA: TGCGCCAGCAGCCTCGGACAGAGCTACACCGGGGAGCTGTTTTTT

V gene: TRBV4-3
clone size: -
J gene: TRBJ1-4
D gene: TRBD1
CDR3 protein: CASSQRVTGATNEKLFF
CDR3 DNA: TGCGCCAGCAGCCAAAGGGTTACAGGGGCAACTAATGAAAAACTGTTTTTT

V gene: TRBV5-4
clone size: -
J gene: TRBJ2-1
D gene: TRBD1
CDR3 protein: CASSGDRANNEQFF
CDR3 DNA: TGTGCCAGCAGCGGGGACAGGGCCAACAATGAGCAGTTCTTC

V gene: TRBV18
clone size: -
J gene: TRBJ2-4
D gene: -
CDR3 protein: CASSPVPRGENIQYF
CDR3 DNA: TGTGCCAGCTCACCAGTCCCCAGGGGCGAAAACATTCAGTACTTC

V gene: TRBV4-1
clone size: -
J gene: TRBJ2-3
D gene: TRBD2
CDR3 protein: CASSSRPGGRSDTQYF
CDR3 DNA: TGCGCCAGCAGCAGCCGGCCGGGGGGTAGGTCAGATACGCAGTATTTT

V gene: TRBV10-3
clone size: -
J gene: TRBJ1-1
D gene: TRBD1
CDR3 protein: CAARTGKNTEAFF
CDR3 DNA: TGTGCCGCAAGGACAGGGAAGAACACTGAAGCTTTCTTT

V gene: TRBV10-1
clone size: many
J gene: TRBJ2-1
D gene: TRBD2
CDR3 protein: CASSESTSGGNEQFF
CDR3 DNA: TGCGCCAGCAGTGAGTCTACTAGCGGGGGGAATGAGCAGTTCTTC

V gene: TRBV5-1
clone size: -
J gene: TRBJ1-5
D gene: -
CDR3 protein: CASSLRGRSFSQPQHF
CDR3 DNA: TGCGCCAGCAGCCTCAGGGGTAGGTCTTTTTCTCAGCCCCAGCATTTT

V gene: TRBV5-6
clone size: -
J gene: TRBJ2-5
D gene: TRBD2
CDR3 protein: CASSTGALAGVGVTQYF
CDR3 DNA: TGTGCCAGCAGCACCGGGGCACTAGCGGGGGTCGGAGTGACCCAGTACTTC

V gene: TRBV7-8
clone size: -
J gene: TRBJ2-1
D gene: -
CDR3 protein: CASSQDTLEEQFF
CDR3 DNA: TGTGCCAGCAGCCAAGATACCCTAGAAGAGCAGTTCTTC

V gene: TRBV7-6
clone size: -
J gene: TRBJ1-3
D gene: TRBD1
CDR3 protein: CASSSYSADRGNVGNTIYF
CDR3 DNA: TGTGCCAGCAGCTCCTACTCAGCCGACAGGGGGAATGTCGGAAACACCATATATTTT

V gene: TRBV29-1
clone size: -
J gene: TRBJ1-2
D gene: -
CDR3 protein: CSVIGRNYGYTF
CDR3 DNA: TGCAGCGTTATTGGCAGAAACTATGGCTACACCTTC

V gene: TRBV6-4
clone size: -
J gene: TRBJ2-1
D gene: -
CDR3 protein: CASSDRGQVSQIF
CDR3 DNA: TGTGCCAGCAGTGATAGGGGCCAGGTAAGTCAGATCTTC

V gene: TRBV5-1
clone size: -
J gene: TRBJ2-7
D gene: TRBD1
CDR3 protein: CASSQRTGAYEQYF
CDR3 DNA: TGCGCCAGCAGCCAAAGAACAGGGGCCTACGAGCAGTACTTC

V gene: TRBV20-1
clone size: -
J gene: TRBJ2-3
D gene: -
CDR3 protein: CSASATDTQYF
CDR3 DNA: TGCAGTGCCAGCGCCACAGATACGCAGTATTTT

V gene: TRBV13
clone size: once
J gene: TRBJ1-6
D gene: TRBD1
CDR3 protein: CASSLQTGGNSPLHF
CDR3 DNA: TGTGCCAGCAGCCTCCAGACAGGGGGAAATTCACCCCTCCACTTT

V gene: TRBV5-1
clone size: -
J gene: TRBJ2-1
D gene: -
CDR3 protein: CASSFRGNEQFF
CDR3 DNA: TGCGCCAGCAGCTTCAGGGGCAATGAGCAGTTCTTC

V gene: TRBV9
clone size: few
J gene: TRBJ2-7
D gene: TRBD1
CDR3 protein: CASSVGQGASYEQYF
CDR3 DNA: TGTGCCAGCAGCGTGGGCCAGGGGGCCTCCTACGAGCAGTACTTC

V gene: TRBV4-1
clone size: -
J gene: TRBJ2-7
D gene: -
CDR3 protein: CASSQEFNEGGYEQYF
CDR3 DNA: TGCGCCAGCAGCCAAGAGTTTAATGAGGGTGGCTACGAGCAGTACTTC

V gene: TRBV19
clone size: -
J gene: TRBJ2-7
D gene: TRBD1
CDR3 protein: CASSMNTGGGEQYF
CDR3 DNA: TGTGCCAGTAGTATGAACACAGGGGGCGGCGAGCAGTACTTC

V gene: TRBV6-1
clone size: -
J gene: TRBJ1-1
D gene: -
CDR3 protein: CASHTGLSTEAFF
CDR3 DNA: TGTGCCAGCCATACAGGGTTAAGCACTGAAGCTTTCTTT

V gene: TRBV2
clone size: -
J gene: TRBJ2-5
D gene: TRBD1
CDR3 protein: CASKTGTPGETQYF
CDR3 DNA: TGTGCCAGCAAGACAGGGACCCCTGGTGAGACCCAGTACTTC

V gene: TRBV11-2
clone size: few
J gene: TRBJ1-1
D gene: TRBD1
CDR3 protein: CASSNHLSTGGVAFF
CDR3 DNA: TGTGCCAGCAGCAACCACCTTTCAACAGGGGGAGTAGCTTTCTTT

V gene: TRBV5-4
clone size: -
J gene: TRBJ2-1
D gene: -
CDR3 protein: CASSLRGGSYNEQFF
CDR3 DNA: TGTGCCAGCAGCTTGAGGGGGGGGTCCTACAATGAGCAGTTCTTC

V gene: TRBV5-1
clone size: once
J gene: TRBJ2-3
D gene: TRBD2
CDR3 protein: CASSLGLAVTDTQYF
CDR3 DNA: TGCGCCAGCAGCTTGGGACTAGCGGTTACAGATACGCAGTATTTT

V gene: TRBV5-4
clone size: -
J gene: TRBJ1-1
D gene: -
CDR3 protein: CASRLITGTEAFF
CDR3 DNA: TGTGCCAGCAGGCTAATAACAGGCACTGAAGCTTTCTTT

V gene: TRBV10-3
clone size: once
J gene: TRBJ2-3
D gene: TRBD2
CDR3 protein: CAISESTRRGASDTQYF
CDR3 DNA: TGTGCCATCAGTGAGTCGACTCGGCGGGGGGCCTCAGATACGCAGTATTTT

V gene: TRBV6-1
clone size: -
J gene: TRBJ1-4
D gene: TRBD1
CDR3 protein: CASSATSGTGNEKLFF
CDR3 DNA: TGTGCCAGCAGTGCCACTTCCGGGACAGGGAATGAAAAACTGTTTTTT

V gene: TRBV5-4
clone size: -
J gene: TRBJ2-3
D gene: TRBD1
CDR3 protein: CASSRTGTESHTQYF
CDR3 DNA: TGTGCCAGCAGCCGAACCGGGACAGAATCCCATACGCAGTATTTT

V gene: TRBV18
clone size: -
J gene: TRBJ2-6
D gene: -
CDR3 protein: CASSKTGGSGANVLTF
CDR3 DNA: TGTGCCAGCTCAAAAACCGGGGGATCTGGGGCCAACGTCCTGACTTTC

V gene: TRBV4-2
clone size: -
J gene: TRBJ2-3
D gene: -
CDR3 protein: CASSQEARGNTDTQYF
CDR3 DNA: TGTGCCAGCAGCCAAGAAGCCAGGGGAAATACAGATACGCAGTATTTT

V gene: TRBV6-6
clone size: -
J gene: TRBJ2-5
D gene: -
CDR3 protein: CASSYSPIETQYF
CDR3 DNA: TGTGCCAGCAGTTACTCCCCCATAGAGACCCAGTACTTC